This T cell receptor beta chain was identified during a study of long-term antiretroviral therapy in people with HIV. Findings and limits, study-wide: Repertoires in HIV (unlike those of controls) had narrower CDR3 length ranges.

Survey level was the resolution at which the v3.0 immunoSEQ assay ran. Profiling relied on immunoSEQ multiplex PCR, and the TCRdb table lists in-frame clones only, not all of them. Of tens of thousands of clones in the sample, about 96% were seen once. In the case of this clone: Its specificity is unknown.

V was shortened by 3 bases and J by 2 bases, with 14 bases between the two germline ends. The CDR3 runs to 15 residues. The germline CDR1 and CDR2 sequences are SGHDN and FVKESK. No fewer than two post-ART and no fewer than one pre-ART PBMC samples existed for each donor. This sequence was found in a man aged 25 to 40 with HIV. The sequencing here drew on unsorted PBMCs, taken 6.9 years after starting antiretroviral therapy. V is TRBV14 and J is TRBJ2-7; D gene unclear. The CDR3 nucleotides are TGTGCCAGCAGCCAGCTCACAACGGCCCCCTACGAGCAGTACTTC. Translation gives CASSQLTTAPYEQYF.